This T cell receptor (beta chain) was identified in a study of cytomegalovirus exposure and HLA in healthy donors listed by TCRdb under 2017. For the wider study: An earlier analysis of around 600 of the donors reported 250 to 350 Gb of sequence data and some 120 million unique TCR beta sequences from 150 million to 200 million T cells. Approximately 300 gigabases of sequencing data and approximately 92 million unique TCR sequences made up an early release that covered 640 HLA-typed donors. Of the 300 to 500 genotyped donors, 75% to 85% were placed in the genetic ancestry cluster associated with self-reported Caucasian donors. The study aimed to test whether cataloging public T cell receptors could reveal signatures of past pathogen exposure. Using immunosequencing, the study profiled T cell repertoires from about 650 subjects and related those repertoires to cytomegalovirus serostatus. In addition to the first cohort of 650 to 750 subjects, a separate validation cohort of around 110 different subjects was used. To predict cytomegalovirus infection status, the study brought together high-throughput TCR immunosequencing, statistical association of individual TCRs with disease status, and machine learning. A later analysis re-examined previously published TCR beta repertoires from just over 650 donors and added high-resolution HLA genotyping to investigate patterns of TCR occurrence. Rather than drawing on any new phenotypic data, the later analysis identified candidate immune exposures from TCR beta sequences and the way those sequences occurred across donors. An earlier analysis of 587 of the donors used high-throughput TCR beta sequencing to judge whether each TCR beta V gene segment behaved as functional or pseudogenic. Alongside the repertoire data, information on donor age, sex, ethnicity and CMV serostatus was compiled. A later genetic analysis took genome-wide SNP genotypes for about three fifths of the roughly 700 donors and used that subset as a discovery cohort. Every discovery cohort repertoire had been produced on one sequencing platform. HLA typing covered class I and class II loci at four-digit resolution. The number of donors typed differed by locus, with 629-630 for A, B, C, DRB1 and DQB1, more than 500 for DQA1, about 610 for DPA1, and 472 for DPB1. Roughly five DR-DQ haplotypes were handled as single units for association and clustering because linkage in the cohort was strong. Among about 400 genotyped donors of the cohort, an average of around 250,000 unique TCR beta nucleotide sequences was sequenced per donor, of which about 19% were non-productive. Here is what the overall study found, with its caveats: A group of highly shared sequence variants was considered likely to be a technical artifact of the sequencing pipeline. Compared with the approximately 720-donor mean, donors in an Asian-associated ancestry cluster had fewer N-insertions in productive TCRs, according to a later genetic analysis. Some IMGT-functional V segments, including TRBV6-2 and TRBV6-3, could not be told apart with the 87-base-pair reads, so those segments were excluded. Three of the identified cytomegalovirus-associated TCR beta chains were confirmed in vitro to be specific for cytomegalovirus antigens. HLA typing was unavailable for some donors at each locus, so association tests used only the typed subset. Cytomegalovirus status was reported to be diagnosed by the classifier with high specificity and sensitivity in both the original and validation cohorts. Roughly uniform sequencing depth across donors was assumed in presence/absence analyses, although this assumption may not hold. An association between a missense DCLRE1C variant and V-gene and J-gene trimming of TCR beta chains was found in a later genetic analysis and replicated in an independent cohort. In the study, around 160 TCR beta chains were listed as associated with cytomegalovirus. Several of the top co-occurrence clusters appeared to be linked to parvovirus B19, influenza, CMV and Epstein-Barr virus, according to a later analysis. A later analysis found that TCR association rates varied across HLA loci, with DRB1 alleles showing the most associated TCRs and HLA-C alleles the fewest. Because counts were too low, fewer than 20 rarely observed V segments, including chromosome 9 orphons, were excluded from the earlier analysis of roughly 580 of the donors. CMV serostatus was the only immune exposure information available for the cohort. The cohort was sequenced for TCR beta chains only, and without alpha or paired-chain data the features that could be detected were limited. At a false discovery rate of 0.05, a later analysis linked some 17,000 TCR beta sequences to specific HLA alleles. When HLA alleles, especially DR and DQ, strongly co-occurred, TCR associations were difficult to assign to individual alleles. Linkage disequilibrium might explain the correlated functional status among segregating V segments, but an unknown experimental factor could not be ruled out. While some public TCRs were present in many individuals, most TCR sequences turned up only very rarely across donors. According to a later analysis, most CMV-associated TCR beta chains appeared to be HLA-restricted, and the HLA associations seemed to be driven largely by CMV exposure. Broadly in line with IMGT annotations, most TCR beta V segments showed up in productive rearrangements about 87% or about 30% of the time in an earlier analysis of several hundred of the donors. In a later analysis, HLA-associated TCR beta chains were found to be more clonally expanded and to have lower generation probabilities than equally common non-associated chains. The authors suggested that the approach could potentially be extended to other disease states and immunological phenotypes. A further reported finding was that TCR beta sequences accurately predicted the HLA-A and HLA-B alleles for most subjects in the first cohort.

The cohort consisted of hundreds of healthy bone marrow donors. At the time of sampling, all cohort members were nominally healthy, though unrecorded immune exposures were likely present. The donor was CMV seronegative and belonged to the group of several hundred seronegative cohort members. Each donor provided a peripheral blood sample, and peripheral blood mononuclear cells were used for TCR beta sequencing. The Qiagen DNeasy Blood Extraction Kit was used to extract genomic DNA from the blood cell samples. On this clone: Its cognate antigen has yet to be identified. Base quality data are lacking; no much larger clone is found one base away.

Libraries were constructed by the immunoSEQ multiplex PCR assay. For the multiplex PCR, a mixture combining 60 forward primers for TCR Vbeta segments and 13 reverse primers for TCR Jbeta segments was used. The CDR3 region of rearranged TCR beta genes was amplified from genomic DNA with a multiplex PCR assay. The Illumina HiSeq System was used to sequence the amplified TCR beta libraries as 87-base-pair reads. Per the original workflow: A later analysis tallied 75 million to 95 million unique TCR beta chains across the approximately 670 repertoires, and some 10 million of those chains were shared by two or more donors. To remove PCR and sequencing errors, raw reads were error-corrected and collapsed into unique sequences using a nearest-neighbor algorithm that merged closely related sequences. Alignment of CDR3 sequences to IMGT reference sequences was used to assign V, D and J gene segments. For a sequence to be retained, at least a six-nucleotide match to both a V gene segment and a J gene segment was required. A rearrangement counted as productive if the CDR3 had no stop codons and remained in frame with V and J, and every other rearrangement counted as non-productive. Following IMGT convention, CDR3 was defined as the stretch from the second conserved V-encoded cysteine to the conserved J-encoded phenylalanine. The earlier analysis of a few hundred of the donors excluded any sequence lacking an unambiguous match to a single V gene segment. In an earlier analysis of around 590 of the donors, a V segment was called functional when productive rearrangements were above 56.7%, and segregating when the standard deviation between donors exceeded 5%. A statistical classification framework was built for diagnosing cytomegalovirus status from the catalog of TCR beta chain sequences. V and J gene assignment, in a later analysis, came from comparing TCR nucleotide sequences with IMGT/GENE-DB human TR gene sequences. The TCRdist pipeline was used in a later analysis to assign CDR3 sequences and most-parsimonious VDJ recombination scenarios. In a later analysis, each TCR beta chain was defined by its CDR3 amino acid sequence together with its V-gene family, and reads without a unique V-gene family were excluded. As a way to deal with suspected cross-contamination and a sequencing artifact, a later analysis dropped 640 or so nucleotide sequences that were highly shared and had low generation probability. For each public chain, a later analysis derived a clonal expansion index from normalized ranks of inferred template counts within each repertoire. A later analysis computed generation probabilities with a VDJ recombination model fitted to out-of-frame rearrangements, and checked the results against IGoR. A later analysis scored TCR-TCR, TCR-HLA and TCR-CMV co-occurrence with hypergeometric tests, applying a repertoire-size bias correction to TCR pairs. False discovery rates were estimated in a later analysis by permuting HLA or CMV assignments 20 times. In a later analysis, co-occurring TCRs were grouped with DBSCAN, and TCRdist sequence similarity was added when clustering was performed within HLA-allele-positive subsets. Repertoires with fewer than 30,000 or more than 120,000 public chains, plus five repertoires with anomalous nucleotide sharing, were excluded from co-occurrence clustering. TCRdb mirrors the immuneACCESS table, restricted to in-frame sequences. Some clones are absent from its copies; in checked studies, under half trace to an unresolved V gene, and the reason for the others is unknown. V, J and clone size are taken as reported in that table, and D and trimming were inferred from the DNA itself. The sample yields some 160,000 clones; over 60% were counted once. In total, the top ten clones hold approximately 1.6% of the sample.

V is cut by 5 bases and J by 1 base, and the space between the germline ends is 17 bases. The CDR3, from cysteine to phenylalanine, totals 16 residues. The DNA shown is the 48-base CDR3, in frame from base 1. From the germline V gene (reference sequence), CDR1 is SEHNR and CDR2 is FQNEAQ. The specimen sequenced was PBMCs. This clonotype was obtained from a woman under 40 in good health and CMV-seronegative. The sequence joins TRBV7-9 to TRBJ2-5; no D gene is confidently identified. The CDR3 protein: CASSPLGGAFQETQYF. In nucleotides, the sequence is TGTGCCAGCAGCCCCCTAGGTGGAGCATTCCAAGAGACCCAGTACTTC.